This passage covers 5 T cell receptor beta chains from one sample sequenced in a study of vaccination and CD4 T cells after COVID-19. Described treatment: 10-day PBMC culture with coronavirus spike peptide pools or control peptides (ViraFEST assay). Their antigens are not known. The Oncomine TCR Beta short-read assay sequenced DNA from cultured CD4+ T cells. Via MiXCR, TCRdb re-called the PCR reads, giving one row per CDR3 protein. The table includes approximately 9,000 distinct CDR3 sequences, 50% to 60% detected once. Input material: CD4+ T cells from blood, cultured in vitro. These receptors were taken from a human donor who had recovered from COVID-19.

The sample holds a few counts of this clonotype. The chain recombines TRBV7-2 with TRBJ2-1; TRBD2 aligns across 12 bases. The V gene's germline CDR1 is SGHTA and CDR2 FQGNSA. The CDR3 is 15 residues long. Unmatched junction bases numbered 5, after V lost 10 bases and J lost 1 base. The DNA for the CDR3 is TGTGCCACCCGGACTAGCGGGACGTCCTACAATGAGCAGTTCTTC. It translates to CATRTSGTSYNEQFF.

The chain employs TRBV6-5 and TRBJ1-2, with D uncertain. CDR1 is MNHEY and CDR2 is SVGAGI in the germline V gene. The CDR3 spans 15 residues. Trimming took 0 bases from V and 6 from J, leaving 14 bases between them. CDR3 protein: CASSYSPVPTHGYTF. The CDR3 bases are TGTGCCAGCAGTTACTCGCCGGTCCCTACGCATGGCTACACCTTC.

The DNA for the CDR3 is TGCAGTGCTAGTGAGGGGGGGTCGGGCTCCTACGAGCAGTACTTC. It encodes CSASEGGSGSYEQYF. J is TRBJ2-7 and V is TRBV20-1, with D tentatively TRBD2 (7 bases). This CDR3 has 15 amino acids. The germline V gene encodes CDR1 DFQATT and CDR2 SNEGSKA (reference sequence). The ends were cut back, 3 bases at V and 0 bases at J, with 15 bases in the middle.

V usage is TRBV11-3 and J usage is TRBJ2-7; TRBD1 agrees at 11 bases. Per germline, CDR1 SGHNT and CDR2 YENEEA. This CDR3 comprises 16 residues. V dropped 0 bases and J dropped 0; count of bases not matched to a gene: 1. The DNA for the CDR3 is TGTGCCAGCAGCTTAGAGGACAGGGGGCCCTCCTACGAGCAGTACTTC. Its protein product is CASSLEDRGPSYEQYF.

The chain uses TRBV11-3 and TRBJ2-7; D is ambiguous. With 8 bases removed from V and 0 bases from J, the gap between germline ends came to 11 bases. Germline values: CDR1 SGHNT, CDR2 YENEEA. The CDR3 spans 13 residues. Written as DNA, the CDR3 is TGTGCCAGCGAACCGGACGGCTCCTACGAGCAGTACTTC. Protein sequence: CASEPDGSYEQYF.